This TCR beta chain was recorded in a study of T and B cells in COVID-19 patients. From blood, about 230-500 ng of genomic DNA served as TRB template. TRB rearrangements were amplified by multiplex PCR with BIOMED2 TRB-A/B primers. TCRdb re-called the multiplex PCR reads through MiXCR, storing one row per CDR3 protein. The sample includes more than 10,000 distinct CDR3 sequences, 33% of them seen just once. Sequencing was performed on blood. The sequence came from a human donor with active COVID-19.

In DNA, the CDR3 is TGTGCCAGCACCCCAGTGGTGGGCTACGAGCAGTACTTC. It specifies CASTPVVGYEQYF. This sequence joins TRBV6-5 and TRBJ2-7; the D is unclear. Per germline, CDR1 MNHEY and CDR2 SVGAGI. With 7 bases removed from V and 3 bases from J, the gap between germline ends came to 13 bases. This CDR3 comprises 13 residues.